This record covers a single T cell receptor beta chain. Its antigen is still unknown. The data originate from a study of long-term antiretroviral therapy in people with HIV. Study-level findings and limits: ART-treated samples gained diversity yet remained below transplant donor controls. There were no data on ART adherence, viral resistance or therapy changes, a gap that limits inferences about post-ART repertoire changes.

At survey level, the immunoSEQ assay was run in its v3.0 version. Measured with immunoSEQ multiplex PCR; TCRdb has only the in-frame clones, and not every one. This table holds about 20,000 clones, 90% found once. CDR1 SGHNT and CDR2 YYREEE come from the germline V gene (reference sequence). The V and J ends lost 9 bases and 2 bases respectively, with 9 bases between them. This CDR3 is 13 amino acids long. Here the sequenced sample was unsorted PBMCs, taken 4.2 to 4.5 years before starting antiretroviral therapy. This sequence originates from a woman aged 25 to 39 with HIV. The chain carries TRBV5-4 and TRBJ2-6, with no clear D. The CDR3 spells CATPTPGANVLTF. The CDR3 DNA follows: TGTGCCACCCCGACCCCTGGGGCCAACGTCCTGACTTTC.